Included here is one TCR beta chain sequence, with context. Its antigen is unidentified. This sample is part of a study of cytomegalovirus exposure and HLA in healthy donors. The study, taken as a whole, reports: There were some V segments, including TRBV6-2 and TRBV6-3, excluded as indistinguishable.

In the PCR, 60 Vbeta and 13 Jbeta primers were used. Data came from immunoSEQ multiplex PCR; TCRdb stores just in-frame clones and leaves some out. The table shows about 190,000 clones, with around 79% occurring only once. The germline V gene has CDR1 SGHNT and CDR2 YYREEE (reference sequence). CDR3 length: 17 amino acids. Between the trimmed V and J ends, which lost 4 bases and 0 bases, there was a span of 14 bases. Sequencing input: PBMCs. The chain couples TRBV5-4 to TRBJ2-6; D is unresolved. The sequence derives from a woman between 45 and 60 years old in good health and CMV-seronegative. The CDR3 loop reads CASSVDITFSGANVLTF. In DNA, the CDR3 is TGTGCCAGCAGCGTTGACATTACATTCTCTGGGGCCAACGTCCTGACTTTC. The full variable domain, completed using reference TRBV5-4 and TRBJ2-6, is ETGVTQSPTHLIKTRGQQVTLRCSSQSGHNTVSWYQQALGQGPQFIFQYYREEENGRGNFPPRFSGLQFPNYSSELNVNALELDDSALYLCASSVDITFSGANVLTFGAGSRLTVL.